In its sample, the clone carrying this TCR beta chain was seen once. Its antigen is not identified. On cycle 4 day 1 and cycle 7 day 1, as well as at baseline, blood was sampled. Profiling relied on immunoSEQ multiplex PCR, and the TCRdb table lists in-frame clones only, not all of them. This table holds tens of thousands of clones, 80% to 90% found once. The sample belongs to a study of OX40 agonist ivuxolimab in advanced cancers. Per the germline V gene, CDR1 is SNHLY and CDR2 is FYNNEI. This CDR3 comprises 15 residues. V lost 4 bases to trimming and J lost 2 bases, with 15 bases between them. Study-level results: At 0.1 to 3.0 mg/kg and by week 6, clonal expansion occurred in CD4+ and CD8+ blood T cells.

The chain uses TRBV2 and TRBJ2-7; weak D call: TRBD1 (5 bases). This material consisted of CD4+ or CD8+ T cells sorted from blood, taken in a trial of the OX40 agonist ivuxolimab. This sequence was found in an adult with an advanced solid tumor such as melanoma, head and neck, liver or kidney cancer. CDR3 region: CASSVQQESAYEQYF. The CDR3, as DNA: TGTGCCAGCAGTGTACAACAGGAGAGCGCCTACGAGCAGTACTTC.